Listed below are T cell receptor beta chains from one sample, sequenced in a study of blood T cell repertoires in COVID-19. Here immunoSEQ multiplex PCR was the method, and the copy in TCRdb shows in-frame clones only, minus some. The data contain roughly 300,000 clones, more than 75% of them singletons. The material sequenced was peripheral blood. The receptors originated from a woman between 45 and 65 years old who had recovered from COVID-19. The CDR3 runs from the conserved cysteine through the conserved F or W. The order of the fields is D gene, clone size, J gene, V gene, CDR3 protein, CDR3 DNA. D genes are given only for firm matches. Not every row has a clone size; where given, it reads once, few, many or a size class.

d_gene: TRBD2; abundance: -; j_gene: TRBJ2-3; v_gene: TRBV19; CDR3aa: CASSATSLTGADTQYF; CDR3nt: TGTGCCAGTAGTGCGACTAGCCTAACTGGGGCAGATACGCAGTATTTT
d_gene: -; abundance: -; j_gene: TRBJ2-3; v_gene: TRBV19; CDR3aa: CASSIRGWSTDTQYF; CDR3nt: TGTGCCAGTAGTATACGGGGGTGGAGCACAGATACGCAGTATTTT
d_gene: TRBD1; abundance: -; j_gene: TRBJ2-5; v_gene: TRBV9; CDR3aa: CASSRRQGRPETQYF; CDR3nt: TGTGCCAGCAGCCGAAGACAGGGCCGGCCAGAGACCCAGTACTTC
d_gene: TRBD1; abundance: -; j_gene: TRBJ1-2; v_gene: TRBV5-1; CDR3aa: CASSLGDRESYGYTF; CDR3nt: TGCGCCAGCAGCTTGGGGGACAGGGAGTCCTATGGCTACACCTTC
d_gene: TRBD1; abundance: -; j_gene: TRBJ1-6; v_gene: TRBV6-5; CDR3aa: CASSKDRLYNSPLHF; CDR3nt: TGTGCCAGCAGTAAGGACAGGCTCTATAATTCACCCCTCCACTTT
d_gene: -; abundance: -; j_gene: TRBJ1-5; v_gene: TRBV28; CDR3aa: CASRQEMQPQHF; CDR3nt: TGTGCCAGCCGCCAAGAGATGCAGCCCCAGCATTTT
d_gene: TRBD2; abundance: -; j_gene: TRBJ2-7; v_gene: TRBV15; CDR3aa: CATSSGTRYYEQYF; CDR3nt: TGTGCCACCAGCAGCGGGACTAGATACTACGAGCAGTACTTC
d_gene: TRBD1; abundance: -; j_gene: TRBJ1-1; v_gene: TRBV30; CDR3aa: CASTGGLNTEAFF; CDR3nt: TGTGCCTCTACAGGGGGCTTAAACACTGAAGCTTTCTTT
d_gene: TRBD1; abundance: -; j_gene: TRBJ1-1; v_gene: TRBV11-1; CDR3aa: CASPPGTADQTEAFF; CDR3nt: TGTGCCAGCCCCCCAGGGACAGCGGATCAGACTGAAGCTTTCTTT
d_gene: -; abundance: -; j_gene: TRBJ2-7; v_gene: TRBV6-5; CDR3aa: CASSSLRPASYEQYF; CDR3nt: TGTGCCAGCAGCTCGCTCAGGCCGGCGTCCTACGAGCAGTACTTC
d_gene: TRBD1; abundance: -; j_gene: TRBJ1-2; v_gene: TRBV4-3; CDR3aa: CASSQDVGTGGYLNYGYTF; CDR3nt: TGCGCCAGCAGCCAAGATGTTGGGACAGGGGGCTATCTTAACTATGGCTACACCTTC
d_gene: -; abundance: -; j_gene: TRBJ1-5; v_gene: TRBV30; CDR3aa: CAWSLSEAQPQHF; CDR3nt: TGTGCCTGGAGTCTGAGCGAGGCTCAGCCCCAGCATTTT
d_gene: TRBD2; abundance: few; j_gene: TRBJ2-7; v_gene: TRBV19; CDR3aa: CASSIWGTSGRAGEQYF; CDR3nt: TGTGCCAGTAGTATATGGGGCACTAGCGGGAGGGCCGGCGAGCAGTACTTC
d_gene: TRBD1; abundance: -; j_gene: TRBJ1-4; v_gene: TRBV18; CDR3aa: CASSRTGGEEEKLFF; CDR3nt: TGTGCCAGCTCACGGACAGGGGGAGAAGAGGAAAAACTGTTTTTT
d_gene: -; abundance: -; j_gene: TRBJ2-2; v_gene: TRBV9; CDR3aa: CASSETGAGELFF; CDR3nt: TGTGCCAGCAGCGAGACGGGGGCCGGGGAGCTGTTTTTT
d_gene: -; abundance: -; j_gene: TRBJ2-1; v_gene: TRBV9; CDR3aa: CASSETVNSYNEQFF; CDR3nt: TGTGCCAGCAGCGAGACTGTAAACTCCTACAATGAGCAGTTCTTC
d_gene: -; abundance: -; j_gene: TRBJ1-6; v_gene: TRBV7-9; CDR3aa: CASSLVGDSPLHF; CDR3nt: TGTGCCAGCAGCTTAGTCGGGGATTCACCCCTCCACTTT
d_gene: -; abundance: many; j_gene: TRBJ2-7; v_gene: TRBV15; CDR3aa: CATSRDRPEGEQYF; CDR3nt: TGTGCCACCAGCAGGGACCGACCGGAGGGAGAGCAGTACTTC
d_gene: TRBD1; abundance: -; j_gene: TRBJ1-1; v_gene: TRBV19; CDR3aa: CASSSRQGPTEVFF; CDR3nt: TGTGCCAGTAGTTCCCGACAGGGTCCCACTGAAGTTTTCTTT
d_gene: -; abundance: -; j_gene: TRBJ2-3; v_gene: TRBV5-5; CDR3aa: CASSLDGRLTDTQYF; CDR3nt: TGTGCCAGCAGCTTGGACGGGAGACTCACAGATACGCAGTATTTT